This T cell receptor beta chain was found in a study of cytomegalovirus exposure and HLA in healthy donors. The CDR3 extends over 16 amino acids. Trimming took off 3 bases at V and 0 bases at J, with 12 bases between the two ends. CDR1 MNHEY and CDR2 SMNVEV come from the germline V gene (reference sequence). PCR was performed using 60 Vbeta and 13 Jbeta primers. TCRdb's table, derived via immunoSEQ multiplex PCR, lists solely in-frame clones and lacks some. There are approximately 130,000 clones in the sample; around 80% occur only once, and approximately 1.8% lies in the top ten. This clone showed up just once.

The TCR was taken from a female donor in good health and CMV-seropositive. The sequenced sample was PBMCs. The rearrangement uses TRBV27 and TRBJ2-1, with D unresolved. The CDR3, as DNA: TGTGCCAGCAGTTTGTCCGTACCCAGCTCCTACAATGAGCAGTTCTTC. Translation: CASSLSVPSSYNEQFF.